The T cell receptor (beta chain) under discussion was sequenced for a study of cytomegalovirus exposure and HLA in healthy donors. This CDR3 has 12 residues. Trimming stripped 10 bases from V and 8 bases from J, with 14 bases between. The V gene's germline CDR1 is SEHNR and CDR2 FQNEAQ (reference sequence). This clone has only a few counts. 60 Vbeta and 13 Jbeta primers were used in PCR. Using immunoSEQ multiplex PCR, the repertoire was profiled, and TCRdb retains in-frame clones only, with some absent. The data contain approximately 170,000 clones, around two thirds of them seen just once; the ten biggest clones take up roughly 2.9%.

The TCR originated in a man aged 40-49 years in good health and CMV-seronegative. The chain carries TRBV7-9 and TRBJ1-4, with D perhaps matching TRBD1 (5 bases). The sample comprised PBMCs. The CDR3 loop is CAIGGYPEKLFF. The CDR3 nucleotides read TGTGCCATCGGGGGTTATCCCGAAAAACTGTTTTTT.